These 9 T cell receptor beta chains share one sample of origin, sequenced in a study of cytomegalovirus exposure and HLA in healthy donors. Vbeta (60) and Jbeta (13) primers were used in the PCR. Method: immunoSEQ multiplex PCR; TCRdb's copy keeps in-frame clones and lacks some. The repertoire has around 180,000 clones, 79% of them found once; the top ten carry 0.65% to 0.75%. Sample: PBMCs. The receptors were sampled from a woman in her forties in good health and CMV-seronegative.

The genes are TRBV5-4 and TRBJ2-1; D is unresolved. CDR3 size: 13 residues. Trimming left V 0 bases short and J 3 bases short, with 4 bases between. CDR1 is SGHNT and CDR2 is YYREEE in the germline V gene (reference sequence). The DNA for the CDR3 is TGTGCCAGCAGCTTGGCTGTCTACAATGAGCAGTTCTTC. Residues: CASSLAVYNEQFF.

This chain joins TRBV5-1 and TRBJ2-3; D is undetermined. This CDR3 spans 13 amino acids. Trimming stripped 6 bases from V and 6 bases from J, with 14 bases between. The V gene's germline CDR1 is SGHRS and CDR2 YFSETQ. The CDR3 sequence is CASIGAQVDTQYF. The CDR3 DNA is TGCGCCAGCATAGGTGCCCAGGTGGATACGCAGTATTTT.

The chain combines TRBV6-5 with TRBJ2-7, with a possible D match to TRBD2 (5 bases). CDR1 and CDR2 (germline): MNHEY, SVGAGI. There are 14 residues in the CDR3. The V end was cut by 3 bases, the J end by 0 bases, with 9 bases between. CDR3 coding DNA: TGTGCCAGCAGTTATACCGGGGACTCCTACGAGCAGTACTTC. Amino acids: CASSYTGDSYEQYF.

This clone was detected many times. V is TRBV4-2 and J is TRBJ2-7, with 9 nucleotides matching TRBD2. The trim removed 2 bases at V and 2 bases at J, leaving 4 bases unmatched. Germline loops: CDR1 LGHNA, CDR2 YNFKEQ. The CDR3 is made up of 15 amino acids. The DNA for the CDR3 is TGTGCCAGCAGCCAATCTAGCGGGAACGCCTACGAGCAGTACTTC. Its translation is CASSQSSGNAYEQYF.

The chain combines TRBV7-8 with TRBJ1-2; D is unresolved. The CDR3 extends over 16 amino acids. The V and J ends lost 1 base and 0 bases respectively, with 12 bases between them. Germline CDR1 is SGHVS and CDR2 is FQNEAQ. CDR3 residues: CASSLGQAQTNYGYTF. CDR3 coding DNA: TGTGCCAGCAGCTTAGGGCAGGCCCAAACTAACTATGGCTACACCTTC.

The chain uses TRBV6-1 and TRBJ1-6, with 10 bases that match TRBD1. Unmatched junction bases numbered 2, after V lost 1 base and J lost 11 bases. The CDR3 sequence is 14 residues long. Germline values: CDR1 MNHNS, CDR2 SASEGT. The CDR3: CASSEGTGGTPLHF. The CDR3 coding sequence is TGTGCCAGCAGTGAAGGGACAGGGGGTACACCCCTCCACTTT.

The CDR3 DNA follows: TGTGCCAGTAGCGCGGTAGGACACCAGAGCTCTGGGGCCAACGTCCTGACTTTC. Translation: CASSAVGHQSSGANVLTF. The chain uses TRBV19 and TRBJ2-6, with D maybe TRBD1 (5 bases). Deletions cut 6 bases from V and 0 bases from J, with 18 bases between. CDR1 and CDR2 from the germline V gene are LNHDA and SQIVND (reference sequence). There are 18 residues in the CDR3.

The chain joins TRBV30 to TRBJ1-4; a weak D match, TRBD1 (5 bases). CDR1 is GTSNPN and CDR2 is SVGIG in the germline V gene (reference sequence). Trimming shortened V by 0 bases and J by 4 bases, and 9 bases separated the two germline ends. There are 14 residues in the CDR3. As DNA, the CDR3 is TGTGCCTGGAGTGTTGGCAGGGTTAATGAAAAACTGTTTTTT. It translates to CAWSVGRVNEKLFF.

This clone was seen once. This rearrangement joins TRBV6-6 to TRBJ2-7, with 11 bases aligning to TRBD1. With 10 bases clipped from V and 4 bases from J, the junction kept 9 bases outside the gene matches. Germline V gives CDR1 MNHNY, CDR2 SVGAGI (reference sequence). The CDR3 runs 14 residues. CDR3 bases: TGTGCCACCTCGGACAGGGGGCTAGGATACGAGCAGTACTTC. This translates into CATSDRGLGYEQYF.